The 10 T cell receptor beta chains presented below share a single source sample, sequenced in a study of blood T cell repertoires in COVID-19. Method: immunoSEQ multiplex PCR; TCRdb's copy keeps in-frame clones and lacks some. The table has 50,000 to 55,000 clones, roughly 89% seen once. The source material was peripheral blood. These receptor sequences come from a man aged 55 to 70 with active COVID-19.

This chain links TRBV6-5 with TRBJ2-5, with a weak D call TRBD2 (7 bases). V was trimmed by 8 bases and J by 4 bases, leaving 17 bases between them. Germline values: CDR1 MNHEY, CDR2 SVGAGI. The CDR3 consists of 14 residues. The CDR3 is CASGPRGGAETQYF. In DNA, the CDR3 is TGTGCCAGCGGTCCGAGGGGGGGGGCAGAGACCCAGTACTTC.

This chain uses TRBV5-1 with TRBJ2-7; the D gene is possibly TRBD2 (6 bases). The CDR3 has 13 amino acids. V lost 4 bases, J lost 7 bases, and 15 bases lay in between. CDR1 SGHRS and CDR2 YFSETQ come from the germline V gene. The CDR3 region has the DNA TGCGCCAGCAGCCTCGGGACTCAGGGAGAGCAGTACTTC. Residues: CASSLGTQGEQYF.

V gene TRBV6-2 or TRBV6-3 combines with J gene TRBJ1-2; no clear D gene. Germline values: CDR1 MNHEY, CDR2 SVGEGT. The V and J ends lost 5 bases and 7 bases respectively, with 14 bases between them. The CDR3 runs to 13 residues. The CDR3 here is CASSLRGDRGYTF. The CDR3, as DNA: TGTGCCAGCAGTCTCCGGGGTGATCGTGGCTACACCTTC.

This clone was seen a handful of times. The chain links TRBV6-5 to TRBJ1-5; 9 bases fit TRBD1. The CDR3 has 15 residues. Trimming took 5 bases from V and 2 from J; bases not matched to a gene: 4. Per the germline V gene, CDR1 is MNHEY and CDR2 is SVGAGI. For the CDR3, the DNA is TGTGCCAGCAGTATAGGACAGGGGCGCAATCAGCCCCAGCATTTT. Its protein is CASSIGQGRNQPQHF.

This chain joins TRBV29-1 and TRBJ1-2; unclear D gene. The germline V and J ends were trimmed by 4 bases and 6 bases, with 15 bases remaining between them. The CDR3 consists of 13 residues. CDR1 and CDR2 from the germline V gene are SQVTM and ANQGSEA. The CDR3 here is CSVGRSGADGYTF. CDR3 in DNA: TGCAGCGTTGGGAGGTCGGGAGCGGATGGCTACACCTTC.

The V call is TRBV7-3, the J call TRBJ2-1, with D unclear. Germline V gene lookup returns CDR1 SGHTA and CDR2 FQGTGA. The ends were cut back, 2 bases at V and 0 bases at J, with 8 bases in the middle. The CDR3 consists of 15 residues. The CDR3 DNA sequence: TGTGCCAGCAGCTTAGCTCCTAGCTCCTACAATGAGCAGTTCTTC. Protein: CASSLAPSSYNEQFF.

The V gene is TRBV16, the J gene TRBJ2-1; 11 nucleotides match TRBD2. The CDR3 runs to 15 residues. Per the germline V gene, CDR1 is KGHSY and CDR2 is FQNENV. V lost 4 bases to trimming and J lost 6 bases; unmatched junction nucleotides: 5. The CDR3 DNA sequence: TGTGCCAGCAGCCCCACTAGCGGGAGCCTCAATGAGCAGTTCTTC. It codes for CASSPTSGSLNEQFF. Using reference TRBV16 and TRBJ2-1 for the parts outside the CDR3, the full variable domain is GEEVAQTPKHLVRGEGQKAKLYCAPIKGHSYVFWYQQVLKNEFKFLISFQNENVFDETGMPKERFSAKCLPNSPCSLEIQATKLEDSAVYFCASSPTSGSLNEQFFGPGTRLTVL.

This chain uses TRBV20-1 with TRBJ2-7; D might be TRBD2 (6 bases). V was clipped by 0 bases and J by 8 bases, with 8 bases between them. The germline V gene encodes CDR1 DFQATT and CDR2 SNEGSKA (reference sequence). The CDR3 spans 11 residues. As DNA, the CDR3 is TGCAGTGCTAGAGATGGGAGGCAGCAGTACTTC. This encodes CSARDGRQQYF.

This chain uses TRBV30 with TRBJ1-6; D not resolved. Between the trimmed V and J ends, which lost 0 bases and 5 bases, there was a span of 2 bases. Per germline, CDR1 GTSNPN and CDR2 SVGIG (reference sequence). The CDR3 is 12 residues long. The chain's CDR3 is CAWSVNNSPLHF. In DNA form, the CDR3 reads TGTGCCTGGAGTGTTAATAATTCACCCCTCCACTTT.

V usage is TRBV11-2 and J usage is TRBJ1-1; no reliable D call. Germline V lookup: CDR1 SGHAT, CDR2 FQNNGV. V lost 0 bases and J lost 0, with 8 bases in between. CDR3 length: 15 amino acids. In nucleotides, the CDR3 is TGTGCCAGCAGCTTAGACTTACAGATGAACACTGAAGCTTTCTTT. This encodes CASSLDLQMNTEAFF.